This entry describes one T cell receptor beta chain. This clonotype was observed at least ten times. Its antigen is still unknown. Per-nucleotide qualities are absent, and no much larger clonotype sits a single base away. CDR1 and CDR2 were assigned from the germline V gene as MGHRA and YSYEKL. The CDR3 numbers 13 residues from cysteine through phenylalanine. Just the 39-base CDR3 DNA is kept, in frame starting at base 1. V is clipped by 5 bases and J by 5 bases, and the sequence between their germline boundaries is 12 bases long. The reads were generated on an Illumina HiSeq 1500. TCRdb applied fastp at Q25 and MiXCR to the public reads, then kept only in-frame beta chains. Rows are combined by CDR3 protein, so each entry shows the most common genes and DNA. For this sample there are 300,000 or so distinct CDR3 sequences; approximately 10% appear just once. The ten largest clones take up approximately 2.3% of the sample.

The sample comes from a study of T cell repertoires in cytomegalovirus infection (dated by TCRdb to between 2018 and 2021). Notes on the research overall: The HLA type of each donor mattered for the analysis, because public TCR beta signatures pointed to carriage of CMV infection along with the matching HLA type. Study-level results and caveats: The ex vivo response was dominated by HLA-C-restricted CMV-specific TCR beta clonotypes, and the single most frequent clonotype in two of eight donors was supplied by these HLA-C-restricted clonotypes. In both this cohort and an independent cohort of several hundred donors, the cumulative frequency of public TCR beta family members distinguished carriers of CMV infection plus the relevant HLA type.

Specimen: PBMCs. The sequence derives from a human donor in good health (CMV status not recorded). Some clones in this sample may be carry-over from other donors' samples. The chain uses TRBV4-1 and TRBJ1-1, with no reliable assignment of the D segment. The DNA sequence is as follows: TGCGCCAGCAGCGAAGCAGCAAGTACTGAAGCTTTCTTT. The encoded protein is CASSEAASTEAFF.